This T cell receptor (beta chain) is from a study of cytomegalovirus exposure and HLA in healthy donors. Study-level points and caveats: Fewer N-insertions than the approximately 610-donor mean were reportedly shown by an Asian-associated ancestry cluster in a later analysis.

Worth noting for this clone: The antigen is undetermined.

The PCR employed 60 Vbeta primers together with 13 Jbeta primers. Clones were read by immunoSEQ multiplex PCR, and TCRdb kept only the in-frame ones, dropping some. Among some 150,000 clones, about 72% were seen once, and the ten largest hold about 2.5%. CDR1 is MNHEY, CDR2 SVGAGI, per germline. CDR3 length: 15 amino acids. V trimming: 7 bases; J trimming: 5 bases; junction bases outside the gene matches: 9. The source is a human donor in good health. The chain has TRBV6-5 and TRBJ2-3, with 10 bases matching TRBD1. Material: PBMCs. Written as DNA, the CDR3 is TGTGCCAGCACCAACCGGGACAGGGGTAAAGATACGCAGTATTTT. Protein product: CASTNRDRGKDTQYF.